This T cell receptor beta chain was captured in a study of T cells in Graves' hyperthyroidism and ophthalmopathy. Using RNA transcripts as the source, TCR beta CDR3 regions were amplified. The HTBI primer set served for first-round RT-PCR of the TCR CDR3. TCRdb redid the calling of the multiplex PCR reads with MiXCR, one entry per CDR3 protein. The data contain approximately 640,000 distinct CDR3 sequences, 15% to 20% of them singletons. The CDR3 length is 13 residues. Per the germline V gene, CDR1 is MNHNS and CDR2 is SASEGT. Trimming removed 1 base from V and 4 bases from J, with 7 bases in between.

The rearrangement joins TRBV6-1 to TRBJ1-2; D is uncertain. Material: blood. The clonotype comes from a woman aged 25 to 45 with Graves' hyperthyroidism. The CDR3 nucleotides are TGTGCCAGCAGTGAAGAAGAGTTCTATGGCTACACCTTC. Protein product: CASSEEEFYGYTF.